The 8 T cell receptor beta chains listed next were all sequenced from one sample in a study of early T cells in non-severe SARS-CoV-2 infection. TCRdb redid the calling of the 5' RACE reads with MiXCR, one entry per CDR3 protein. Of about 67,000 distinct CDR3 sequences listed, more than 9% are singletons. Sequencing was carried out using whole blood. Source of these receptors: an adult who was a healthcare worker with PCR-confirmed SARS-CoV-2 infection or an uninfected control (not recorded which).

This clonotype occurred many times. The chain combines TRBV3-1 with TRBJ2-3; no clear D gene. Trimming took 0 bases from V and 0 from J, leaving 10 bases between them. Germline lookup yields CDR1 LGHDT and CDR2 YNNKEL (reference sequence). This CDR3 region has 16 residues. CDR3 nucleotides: TGTGCCAGCAGCCAAGATCTTCTTCGTAGCACAGATACGCAGTATTTT. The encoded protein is CASSQDLLRSTDTQYF.

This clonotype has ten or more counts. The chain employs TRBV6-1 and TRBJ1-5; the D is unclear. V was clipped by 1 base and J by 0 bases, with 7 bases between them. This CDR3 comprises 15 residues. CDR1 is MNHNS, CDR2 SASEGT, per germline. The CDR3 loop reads CASSEVGYSNQPQHF. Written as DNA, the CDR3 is TGTGCCAGCAGTGAAGTGGGGTATAGCAATCAGCCCCAGCATTTT.

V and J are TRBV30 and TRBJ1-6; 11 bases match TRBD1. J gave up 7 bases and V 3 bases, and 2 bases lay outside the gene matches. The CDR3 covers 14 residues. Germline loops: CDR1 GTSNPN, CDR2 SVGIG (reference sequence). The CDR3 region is CAWRWTGGNSPLHF. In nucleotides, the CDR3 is TGTGCCTGGAGATGGACAGGGGGCAATTCACCCCTCCACTTT.

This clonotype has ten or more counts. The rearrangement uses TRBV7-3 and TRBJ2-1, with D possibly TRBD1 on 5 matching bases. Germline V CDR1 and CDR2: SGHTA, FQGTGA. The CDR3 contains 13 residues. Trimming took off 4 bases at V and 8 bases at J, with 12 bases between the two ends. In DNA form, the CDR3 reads TGTGCCAGCAGCTCCGAACTGGGGCATGAGCAGTTCTTC. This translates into CASSSELGHEQFF.

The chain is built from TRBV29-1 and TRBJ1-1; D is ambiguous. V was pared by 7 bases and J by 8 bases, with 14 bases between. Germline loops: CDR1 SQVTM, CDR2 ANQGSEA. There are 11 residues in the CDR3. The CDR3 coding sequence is TGCAGCGCTGTAGGCCGGGAAGAAGCTTTCTTT. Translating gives CSAVGREEAFF.

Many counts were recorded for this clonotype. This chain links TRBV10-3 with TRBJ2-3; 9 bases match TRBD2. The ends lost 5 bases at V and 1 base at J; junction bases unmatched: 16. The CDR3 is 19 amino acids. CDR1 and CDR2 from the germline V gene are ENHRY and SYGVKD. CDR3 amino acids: CAISQTSGPGSPGTDTQYF. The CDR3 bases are TGTGCCATCAGTCAGACTAGCGGTCCGGGATCGCCTGGCACAGATACGCAGTATTTT.

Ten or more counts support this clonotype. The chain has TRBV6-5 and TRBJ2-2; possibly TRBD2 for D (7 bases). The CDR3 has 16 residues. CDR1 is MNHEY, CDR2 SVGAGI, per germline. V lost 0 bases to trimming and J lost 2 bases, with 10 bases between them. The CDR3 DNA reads TGTGCCAGCAGTTACTCCGGGGGGCCAAACACCGGGGAGCTGTTTTTT. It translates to CASSYSGGPNTGELFF.

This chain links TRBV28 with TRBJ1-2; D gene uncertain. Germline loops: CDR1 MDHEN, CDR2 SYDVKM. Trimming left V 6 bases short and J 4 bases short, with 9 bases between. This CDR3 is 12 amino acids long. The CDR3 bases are TGTGCCAGCAGGGAAGACCCCTATGGCTACACCTTC. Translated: CASREDPYGYTF.